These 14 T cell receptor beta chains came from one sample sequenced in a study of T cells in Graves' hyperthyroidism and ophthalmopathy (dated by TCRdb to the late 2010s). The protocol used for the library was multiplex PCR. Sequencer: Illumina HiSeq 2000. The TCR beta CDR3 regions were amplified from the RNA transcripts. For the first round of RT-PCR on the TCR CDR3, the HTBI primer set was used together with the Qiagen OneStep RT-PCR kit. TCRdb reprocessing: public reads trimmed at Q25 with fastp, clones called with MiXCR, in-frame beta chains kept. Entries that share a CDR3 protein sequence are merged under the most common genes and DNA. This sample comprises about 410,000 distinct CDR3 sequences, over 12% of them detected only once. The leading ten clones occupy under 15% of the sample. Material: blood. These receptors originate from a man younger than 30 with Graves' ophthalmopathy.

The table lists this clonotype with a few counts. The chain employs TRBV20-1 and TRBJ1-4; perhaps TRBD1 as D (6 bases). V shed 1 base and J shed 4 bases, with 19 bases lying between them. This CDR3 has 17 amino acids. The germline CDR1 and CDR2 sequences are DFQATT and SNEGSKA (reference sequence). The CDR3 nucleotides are TGCAGTGCTAGAGGGGGGGCAGGGGCCCAAAATAATGAAAAACTGTTTTTT. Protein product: CSARGGAGAQNNEKLFF.

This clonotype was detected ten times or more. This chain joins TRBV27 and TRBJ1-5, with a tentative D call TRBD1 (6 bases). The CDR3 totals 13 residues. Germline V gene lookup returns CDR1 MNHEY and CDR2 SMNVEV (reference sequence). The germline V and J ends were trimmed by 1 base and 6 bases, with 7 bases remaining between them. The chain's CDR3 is CASSLWTAQPQHF. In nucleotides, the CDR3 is TGTGCCAGCAGTTTATGGACAGCTCAGCCCCAGCATTTT.

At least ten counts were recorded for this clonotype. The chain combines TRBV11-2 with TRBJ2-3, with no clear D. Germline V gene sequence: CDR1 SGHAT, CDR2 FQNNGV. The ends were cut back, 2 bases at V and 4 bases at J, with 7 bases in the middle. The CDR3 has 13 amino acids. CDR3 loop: CASSLNSPDTQYF. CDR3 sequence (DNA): TGTGCCAGCAGCTTAAACTCCCCAGATACGCAGTATTTT.

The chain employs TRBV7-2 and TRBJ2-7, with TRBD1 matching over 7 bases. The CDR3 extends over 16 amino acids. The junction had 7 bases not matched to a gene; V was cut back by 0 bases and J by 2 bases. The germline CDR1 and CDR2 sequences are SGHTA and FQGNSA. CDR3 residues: CASSLASGTEAYEQYF. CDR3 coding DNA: TGTGCCAGCAGCTTAGCGTCAGGGACAGAGGCCTACGAGCAGTACTTC. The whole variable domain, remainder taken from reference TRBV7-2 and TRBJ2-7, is GAGVSQSPSNKVTEKGKDVELRCDPISGHTALYWYRQSLGQGLEFLIYFQGNSAPDKSGLPSDRFSAERTGGSVSTLTIQRTQQEDSAVYLCASSLASGTEAYEQYFGPGTRLTVT.

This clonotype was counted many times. CDR3 sequence reads: CSAREFANEQYF. CDR3 DNA: TGCAGCGCACGGGAGTTCGCGAACGAGCAGTACTTC. The rearrangement uses TRBV29-1 and TRBJ2-7; D is possibly TRBD2 (6 bases). From germline, CDR1 is SQVTM and CDR2 ANQGSEA. This CDR3 has 12 amino acids. V was cut by 7 bases and J by 5 bases, with 15 bases left in between.

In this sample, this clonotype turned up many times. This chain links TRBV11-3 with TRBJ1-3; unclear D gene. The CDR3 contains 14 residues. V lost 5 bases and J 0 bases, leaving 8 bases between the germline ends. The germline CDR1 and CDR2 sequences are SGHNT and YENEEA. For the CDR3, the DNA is TGTGCCAGCAGCCTAGGGATCTCTGGAAACACCATATATTTT. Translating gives CASSLGISGNTIYF.

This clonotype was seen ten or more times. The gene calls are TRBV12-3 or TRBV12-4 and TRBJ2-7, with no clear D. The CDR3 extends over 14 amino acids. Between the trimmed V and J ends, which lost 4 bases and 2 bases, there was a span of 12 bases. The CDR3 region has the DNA TGTGCCAGCAGTTCGTTCCCTCGGACCTACGAGCAGTACTTC. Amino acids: CASSSFPRTYEQYF.

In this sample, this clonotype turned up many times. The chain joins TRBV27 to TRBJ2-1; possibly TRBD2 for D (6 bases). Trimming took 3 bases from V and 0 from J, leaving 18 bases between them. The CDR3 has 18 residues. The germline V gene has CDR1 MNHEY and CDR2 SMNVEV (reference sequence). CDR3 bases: TGTGCCAGCAGTTTCTTCGGGGGTGGTAAGGACTCCTACAATGAGCAGTTCTTC. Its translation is CASSFFGGGKDSYNEQFF.

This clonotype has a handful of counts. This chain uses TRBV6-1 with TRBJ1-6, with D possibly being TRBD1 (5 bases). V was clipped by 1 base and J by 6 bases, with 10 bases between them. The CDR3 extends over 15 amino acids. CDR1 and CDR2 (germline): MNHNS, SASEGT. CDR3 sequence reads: CASSEDPGSNSPLHF. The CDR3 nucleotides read TGTGCCAGCAGTGAAGACCCAGGGAGTAATTCACCCCTCCACTTT.

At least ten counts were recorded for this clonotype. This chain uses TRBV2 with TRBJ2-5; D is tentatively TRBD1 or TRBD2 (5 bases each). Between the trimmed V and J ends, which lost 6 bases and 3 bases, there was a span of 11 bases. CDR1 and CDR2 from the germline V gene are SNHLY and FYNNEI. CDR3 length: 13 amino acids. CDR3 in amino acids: CASSVGVEETQYF. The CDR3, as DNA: TGTGCCAGCAGCGTGGGGGTGGAAGAGACCCAGTACTTC.

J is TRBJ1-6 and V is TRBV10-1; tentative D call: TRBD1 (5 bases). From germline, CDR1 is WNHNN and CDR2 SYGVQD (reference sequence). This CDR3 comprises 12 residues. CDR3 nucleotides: TGCGCTAAAAGGCAGGGCGGCTGTCCCCTCCACTTT. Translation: CAKRQGGCPLHF.

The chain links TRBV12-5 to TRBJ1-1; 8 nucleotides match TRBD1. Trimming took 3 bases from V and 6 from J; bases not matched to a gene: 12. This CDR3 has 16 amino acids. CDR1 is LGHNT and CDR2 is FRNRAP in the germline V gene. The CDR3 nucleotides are TGTGCTAGTGGTTTCTCCCCCAGGGGGCCCCACGCTGAAGCTTTCTTT. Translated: CASGFSPRGPHAEAFF.

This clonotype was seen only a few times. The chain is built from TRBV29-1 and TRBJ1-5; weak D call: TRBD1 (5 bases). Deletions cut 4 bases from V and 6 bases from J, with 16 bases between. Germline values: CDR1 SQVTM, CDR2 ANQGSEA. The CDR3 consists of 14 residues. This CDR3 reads CSVGEGLGPQPQHF. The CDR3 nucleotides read TGCAGCGTTGGGGAAGGTTTGGGGCCTCAGCCCCAGCATTTT.

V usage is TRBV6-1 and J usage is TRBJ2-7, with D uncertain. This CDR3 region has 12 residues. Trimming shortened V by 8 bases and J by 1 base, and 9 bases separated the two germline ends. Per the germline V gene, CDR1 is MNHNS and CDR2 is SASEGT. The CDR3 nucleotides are TGTGCCAGCGGTCCAGCTTCCTACGAGCAGTACTTC. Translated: CASGPASYEQYF.